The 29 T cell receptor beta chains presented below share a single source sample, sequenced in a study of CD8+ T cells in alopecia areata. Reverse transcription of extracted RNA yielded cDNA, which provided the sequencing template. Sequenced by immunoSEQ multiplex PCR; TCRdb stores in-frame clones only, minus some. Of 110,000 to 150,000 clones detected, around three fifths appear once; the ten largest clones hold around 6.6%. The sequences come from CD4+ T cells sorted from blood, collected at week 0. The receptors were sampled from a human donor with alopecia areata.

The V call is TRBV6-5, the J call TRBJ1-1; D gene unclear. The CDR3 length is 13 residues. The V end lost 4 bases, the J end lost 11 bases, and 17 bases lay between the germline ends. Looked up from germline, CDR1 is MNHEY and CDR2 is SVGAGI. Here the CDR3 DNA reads TGTGCCAGCAGTTTGCGGGCCGGAGGCCGGGCTTTCTTT. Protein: CASSLRAGGRAFF.

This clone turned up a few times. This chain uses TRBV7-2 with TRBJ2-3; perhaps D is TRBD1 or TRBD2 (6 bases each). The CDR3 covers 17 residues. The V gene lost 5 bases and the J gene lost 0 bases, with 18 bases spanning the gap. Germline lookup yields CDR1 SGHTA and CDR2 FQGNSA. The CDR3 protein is CASSGWGAGLSTDTQYF. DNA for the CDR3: TGTGCCAGCAGCGGTTGGGGGGCGGGGCTGAGCACAGATACGCAGTATTTT.

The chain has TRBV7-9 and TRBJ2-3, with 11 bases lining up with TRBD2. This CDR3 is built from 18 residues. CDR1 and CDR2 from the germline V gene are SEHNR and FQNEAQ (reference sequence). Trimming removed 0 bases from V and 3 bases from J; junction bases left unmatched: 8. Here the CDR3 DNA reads TGTGCCAGCAGCTTAGCCGCGGCTAGCGGGGGGCGGACAGATACGCAGTATTTT. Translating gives CASSLAAASGGRTDTQYF.

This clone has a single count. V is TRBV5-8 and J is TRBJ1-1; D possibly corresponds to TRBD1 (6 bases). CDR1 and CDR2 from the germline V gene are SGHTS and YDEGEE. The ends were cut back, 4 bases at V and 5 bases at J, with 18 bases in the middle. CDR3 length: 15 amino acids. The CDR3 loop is CASSQPGWGQTEAFF. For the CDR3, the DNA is TGTGCCAGCAGCCAGCCAGGGTGGGGGCAGACTGAAGCTTTCTTT.

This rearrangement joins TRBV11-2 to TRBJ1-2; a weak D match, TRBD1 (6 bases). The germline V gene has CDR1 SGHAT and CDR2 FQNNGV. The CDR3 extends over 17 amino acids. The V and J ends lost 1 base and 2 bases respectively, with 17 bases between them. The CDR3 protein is CASSLAGTQRVNYGYTF. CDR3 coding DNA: TGTGCCAGCAGCTTAGCGGGGACACAACGGGTCAACTATGGCTACACCTTC.

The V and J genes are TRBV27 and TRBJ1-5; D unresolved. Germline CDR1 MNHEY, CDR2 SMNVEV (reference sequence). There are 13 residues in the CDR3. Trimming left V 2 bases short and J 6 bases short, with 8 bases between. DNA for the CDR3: TGTGCCAGCAGTTTAATGGGGTCTCAGCCCCAGCATTTT. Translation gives CASSLMGSQPQHF.

Here the CDR3 DNA reads TGTGCCAGCAGCTCCGGGACAGGGATCTACGAGCAGTACTTC. Amino acid sequence: CASSSGTGIYEQYF. The genes are TRBV27 and TRBJ2-7; 9 bases align to TRBD1. The CDR3 is made up of 14 amino acids. Germline CDR1 is MNHEY and CDR2 is SMNVEV (reference sequence). With V trimmed by 6 bases and J by 3 bases, 6 bases remained unmatched.

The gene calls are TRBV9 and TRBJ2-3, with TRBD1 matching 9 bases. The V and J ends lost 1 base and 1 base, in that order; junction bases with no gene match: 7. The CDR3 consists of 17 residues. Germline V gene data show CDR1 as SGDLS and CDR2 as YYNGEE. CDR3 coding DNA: TGTGCCAGCAGCGTACCGGGACAGGGTGGGGGCACAGATACGCAGTATTTT. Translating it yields CASSVPGQGGGTDTQYF.

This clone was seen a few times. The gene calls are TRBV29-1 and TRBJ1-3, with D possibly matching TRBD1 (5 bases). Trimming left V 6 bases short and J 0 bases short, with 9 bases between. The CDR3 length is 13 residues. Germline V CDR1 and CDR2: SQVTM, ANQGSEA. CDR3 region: CSVRDHSGNTIYF. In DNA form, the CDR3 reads TGCAGCGTCCGGGACCACTCTGGAAACACCATATATTTT.

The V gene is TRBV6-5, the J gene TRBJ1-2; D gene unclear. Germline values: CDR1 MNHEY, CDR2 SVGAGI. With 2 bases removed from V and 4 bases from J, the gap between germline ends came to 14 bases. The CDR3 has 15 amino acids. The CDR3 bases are TGTGCCAGCAGTTACCGAGCAGGCCTACTCTATGGCTACACCTTC. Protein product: CASSYRAGLLYGYTF.

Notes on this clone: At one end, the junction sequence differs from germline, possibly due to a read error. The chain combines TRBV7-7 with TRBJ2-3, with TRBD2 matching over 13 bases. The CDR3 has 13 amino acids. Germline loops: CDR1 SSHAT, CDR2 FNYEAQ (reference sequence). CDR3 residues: CASSATSGGTQYF. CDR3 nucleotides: TGTGCTAGCAGCGCGACTAGCGGGGGGACGCAGTATTTT.

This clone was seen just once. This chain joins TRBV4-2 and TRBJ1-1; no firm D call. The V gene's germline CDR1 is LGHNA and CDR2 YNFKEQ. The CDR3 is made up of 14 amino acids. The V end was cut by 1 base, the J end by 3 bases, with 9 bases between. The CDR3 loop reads CASSQAPDYTEAFF. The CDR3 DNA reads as TGTGCCAGCAGCCAAGCCCCAGATTACACTGAAGCTTTCTTT.

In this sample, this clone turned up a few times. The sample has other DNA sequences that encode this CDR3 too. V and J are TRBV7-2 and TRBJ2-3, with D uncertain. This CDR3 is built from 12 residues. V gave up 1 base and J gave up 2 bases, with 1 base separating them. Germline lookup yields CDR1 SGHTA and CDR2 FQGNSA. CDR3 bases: TGTGCCAGCAGCTTAGACACAGATACGCAGTATTTT. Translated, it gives CASSLDTDTQYF.

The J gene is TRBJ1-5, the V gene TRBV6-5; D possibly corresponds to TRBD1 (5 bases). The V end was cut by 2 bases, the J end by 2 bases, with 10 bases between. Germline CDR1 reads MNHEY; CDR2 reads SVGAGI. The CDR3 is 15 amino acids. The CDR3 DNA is TGTGCCAGCAGTTACGTAAGGGGAGGCAATCAGCCCCAGCATTTT. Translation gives CASSYVRGGNQPQHF.

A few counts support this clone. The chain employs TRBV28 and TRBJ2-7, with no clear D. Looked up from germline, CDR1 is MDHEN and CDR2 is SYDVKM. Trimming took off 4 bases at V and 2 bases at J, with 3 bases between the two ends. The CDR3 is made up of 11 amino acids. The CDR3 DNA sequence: TGTGCCAGCAGTTCCACCTACGAGCAGTACTTC. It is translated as CASSSTYEQYF.

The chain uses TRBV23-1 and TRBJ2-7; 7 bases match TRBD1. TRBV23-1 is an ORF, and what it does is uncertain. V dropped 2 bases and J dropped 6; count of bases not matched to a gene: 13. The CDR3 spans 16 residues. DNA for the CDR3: TGCGCCAGCAGTCAAGGGGGAAGACAGGGTAGTCTCGAGCAGTACTTC. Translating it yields CASSQGGRQGSLEQYF.

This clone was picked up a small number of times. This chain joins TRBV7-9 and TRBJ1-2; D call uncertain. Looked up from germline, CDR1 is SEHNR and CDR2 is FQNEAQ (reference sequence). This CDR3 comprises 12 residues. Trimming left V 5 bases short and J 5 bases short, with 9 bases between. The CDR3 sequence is CASSPDVYGYTF. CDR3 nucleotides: TGTGCCAGCAGCCCGGACGTTTATGGCTACACCTTC. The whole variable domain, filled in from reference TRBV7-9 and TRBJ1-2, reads DTGVSQNPRHKITKRGQNVTFRCDPISEHNRLYWYRQTLGQGPEFLTYFQNEAQLEKSRLLSDRFSAERPKGSFSTLEIQRTEQGDSAMYLCASSPDVYGYTFGSGTRLTVV.

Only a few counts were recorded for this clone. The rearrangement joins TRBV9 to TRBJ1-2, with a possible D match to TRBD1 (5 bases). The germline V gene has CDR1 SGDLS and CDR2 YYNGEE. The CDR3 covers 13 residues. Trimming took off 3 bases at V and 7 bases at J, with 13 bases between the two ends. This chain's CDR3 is CASSGGRAGGYTF. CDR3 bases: TGTGCCAGCAGCGGGGGCAGGGCTGGTGGCTACACCTTC.

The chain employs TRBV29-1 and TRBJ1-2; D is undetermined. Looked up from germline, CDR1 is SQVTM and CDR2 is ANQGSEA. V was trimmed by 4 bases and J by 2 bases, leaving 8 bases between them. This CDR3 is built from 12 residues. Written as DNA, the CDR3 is TGCAGCGTTGTGTCGGGAAACTATGGCTACACCTTC. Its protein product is CSVVSGNYGYTF.

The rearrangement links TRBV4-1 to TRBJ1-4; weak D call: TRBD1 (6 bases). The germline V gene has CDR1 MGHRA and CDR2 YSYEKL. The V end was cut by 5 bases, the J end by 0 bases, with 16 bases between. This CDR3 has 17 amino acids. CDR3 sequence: CASSLQTGFTTNEKLFF. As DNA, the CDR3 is TGCGCCAGCAGCTTACAGACAGGTTTTACAACTAATGAAAAACTGTTTTTT.

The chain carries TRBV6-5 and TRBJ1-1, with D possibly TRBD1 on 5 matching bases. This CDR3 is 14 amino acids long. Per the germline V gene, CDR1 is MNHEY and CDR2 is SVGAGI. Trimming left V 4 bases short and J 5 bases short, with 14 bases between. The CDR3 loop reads CASSLSGTGTEAFF. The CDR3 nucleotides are TGTGCCAGCAGTTTGTCCGGGACGGGAACTGAAGCTTTCTTT.

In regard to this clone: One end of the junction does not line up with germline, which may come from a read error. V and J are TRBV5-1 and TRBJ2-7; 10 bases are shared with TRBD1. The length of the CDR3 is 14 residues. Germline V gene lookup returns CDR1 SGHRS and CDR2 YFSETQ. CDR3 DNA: TGCGCCAGCACCTTGGACAGGGGGAGAGACGAGCAGTACTTC. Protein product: CASTLDRGRDEQYF.

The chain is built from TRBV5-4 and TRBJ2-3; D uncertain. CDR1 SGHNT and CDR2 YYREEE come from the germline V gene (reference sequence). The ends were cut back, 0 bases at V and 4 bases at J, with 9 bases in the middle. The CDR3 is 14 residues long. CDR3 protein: CASSLAATPDTQYF. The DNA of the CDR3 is TGTGCCAGCAGCTTGGCCGCGACTCCAGATACGCAGTATTTT. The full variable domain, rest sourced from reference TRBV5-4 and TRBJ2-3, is ETGVTQSPTHLIKTRGQQVTLRCSSQSGHNTVSWYQQALGQGPQFIFQYYREEENGRGNFPPRFSGLQFPNYSSELNVNALELDDSALYLCASSLAATPDTQYFGPGTRLTVL.

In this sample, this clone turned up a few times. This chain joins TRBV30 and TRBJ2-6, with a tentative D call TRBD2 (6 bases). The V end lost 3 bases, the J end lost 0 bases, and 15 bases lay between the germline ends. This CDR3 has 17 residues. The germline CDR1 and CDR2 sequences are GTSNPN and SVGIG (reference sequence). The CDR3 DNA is TGTGCCTGGAGGCGGGGCAGAGTCTACTCTGGGGCCAACGTCCTGACTTTC. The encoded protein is CAWRRGRVYSGANVLTF. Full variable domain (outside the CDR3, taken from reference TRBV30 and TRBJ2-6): SQTIHQWPATLVQPVGSPLSLECTVEGTSNPNLYWYRQAAGRGLQLLFYSVGIGQISSEVPQNLSASRPQDRQFILSSKKLLLSDSGFYLCAWRRGRVYSGANVLTFGAGSRLTVL.

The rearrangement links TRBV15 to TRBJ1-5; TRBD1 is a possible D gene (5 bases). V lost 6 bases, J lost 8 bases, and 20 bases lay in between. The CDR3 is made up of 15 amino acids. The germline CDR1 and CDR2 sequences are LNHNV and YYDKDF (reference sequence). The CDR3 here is CATRKGRGRLEPQHF. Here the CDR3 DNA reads TGTGCCACCAGAAAGGGACGGGGCCGGTTAGAGCCCCAGCATTTT. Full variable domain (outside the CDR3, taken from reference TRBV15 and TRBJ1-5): DAMVIQNPRYQVTQFGKPVTLSCSQTLNHNVMYWYQQKSSQAPKLLFHYYDKDFNNEADTPDNFQSRRPNTSFCFLDIRSPGLGDTAMYLCATRKGRGRLEPQHFGDGTRLSIL.

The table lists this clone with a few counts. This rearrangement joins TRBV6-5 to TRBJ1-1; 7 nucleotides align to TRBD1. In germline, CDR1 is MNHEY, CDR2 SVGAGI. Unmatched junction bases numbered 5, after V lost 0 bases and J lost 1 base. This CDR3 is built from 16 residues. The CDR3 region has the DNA TGTGCCAGCAGTTACTCGACAGGGACAGCGAACACTGAAGCTTTCTTT. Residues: CASSYSTGTANTEAFF.

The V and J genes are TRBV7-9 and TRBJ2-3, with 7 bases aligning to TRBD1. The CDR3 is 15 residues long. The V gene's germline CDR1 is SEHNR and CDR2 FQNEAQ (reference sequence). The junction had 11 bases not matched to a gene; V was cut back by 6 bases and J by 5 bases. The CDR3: CASRLRQGVLDTQYF. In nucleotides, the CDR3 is TGTGCCAGCAGATTACGACAGGGCGTCCTAGATACGCAGTATTTT.

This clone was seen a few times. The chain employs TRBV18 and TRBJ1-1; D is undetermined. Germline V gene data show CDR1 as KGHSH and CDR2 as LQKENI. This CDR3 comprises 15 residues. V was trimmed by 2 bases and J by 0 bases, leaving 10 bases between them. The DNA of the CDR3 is TGTGCCAGCTCACCATCCGGCAGCATGAACACTGAAGCTTTCTTT. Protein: CASSPSGSMNTEAFF.

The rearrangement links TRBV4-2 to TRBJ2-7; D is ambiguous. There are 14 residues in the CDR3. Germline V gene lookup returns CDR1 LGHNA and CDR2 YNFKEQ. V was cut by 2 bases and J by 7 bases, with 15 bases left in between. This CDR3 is CASSQSLNPSEQYF. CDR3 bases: TGTGCCAGCAGCCAATCCTTGAACCCGTCAGAGCAGTACTTC.